One sample yielded the 20 T cell receptor beta chains listed below, sequenced in a study of blood T cell repertoires in COVID-19. The assay was immunoSEQ multiplex PCR, and TCRdb's table has in-frame clones only and misses some. The sample carries roughly 8,000 clones, approximately 80% recorded once. The sample taken for sequencing was peripheral blood. The receptors here all came from a human donor in a cohort sampled during active COVID-19.

The V gene is TRBV11-1, the J gene TRBJ2-7; 9 positions match TRBD2. The CDR3 consists of 14 residues. V was pared by 4 bases and J by 2 bases, with 3 bases of the junction left unmatched. CDR1 and CDR2 from the germline V gene are SGHAT and FQDESV (reference sequence). The DNA of the CDR3 is TGTGCCAGCAGCTCAGAGCGGGGGGCCTACGAGCAGTACTTC. Translated: CASSSERGAYEQYF.

This clone showed up just once. The chain links TRBV11-2 to TRBJ2-3, with D maybe TRBD2 (5 bases). V was trimmed by 1 base and J by 4 bases, leaving 6 bases between them. The CDR3 runs to 13 residues. CDR1 is SGHAT and CDR2 is FQNNGV in the germline V gene. CDR3 in DNA: TGTGCCAGCAGCTTAGTTAGCGCAGATACGCAGTATTTT. Translation gives CASSLVSADTQYF.

The count of this clone is one. The chain is built from TRBV28 and TRBJ2-1; D gene unclear. CDR3 length: 16 amino acids. Trimming cost V 2 bases and J 4 bases, with 15 bases left between them. Germline CDR1 reads MDHEN; CDR2 reads SYDVKM. Written as DNA, the CDR3 is TGTGCCAGCAGTTTAAGACTCCTCAATTCTTACAATGAGCAGTTCTTC. It codes for CASSLRLLNSYNEQFF.

V gene TRBV4-3 combines with J gene TRBJ1-1, with D unresolved. This CDR3 spans 13 amino acids. Trimming stripped 4 bases from V and 0 bases from J, with 6 bases between. Germline CDR1 is LGHNA and CDR2 is YSLEER. CDR3 nucleotide sequence: TGCGCCAGCAGCCTCTCGGTGAACACTGAAGCTTTCTTT. Protein: CASSLSVNTEAFF.

V usage is TRBV9 and J usage is TRBJ1-3; tentatively, D is TRBD1 (5 bases). Germline CDR1 SGDLS, CDR2 YYNGEE. V lost 0 bases and J lost 0, with 13 bases in between. This CDR3 is built from 17 residues. CDR3 in amino acids: CASSVALGHLSGNTIYF. Here the CDR3 DNA reads TGTGCCAGCAGCGTAGCTTTAGGACACCTCTCTGGAAACACCATATATTTT.

This rearrangement joins TRBV10-3 to TRBJ1-1; TRBD1 might be the D (6 bases). Trimming removed 7 bases from V and 0 bases from J, with 12 bases in between. Germline assignment: CDR1 ENHRY and CDR2 SYGVKD. The length of the CDR3 is 14 residues. CDR3 bases: TGTGCCATCAAAATGGGGGACATGAACACTGAAGCTTTCTTT. Its protein is CAIKMGDMNTEAFF.

The chain combines TRBV6-6 with TRBJ1-3; 11 positions match TRBD1. CDR3 length: 15 amino acids. Trimming removed 5 bases from V and 8 bases from J; junction bases left unmatched: 8. Germline V gene lookup returns CDR1 MNHNY and CDR2 SVGAGI (reference sequence). The CDR3 loop reads CASSQRGTGGHTIYF. The CDR3 region has the DNA TGTGCCAGCAGTCAGCGGGGGACAGGGGGACACACCATATATTTT.

The CDR3 DNA is TGTGCCAGCATGACTTTACCATCGCCCGAAGCTTTCTTT. Encoded protein: CASMTLPSPEAFF. The V call is TRBV27, the J call TRBJ1-1, with D uncertain. This CDR3 has 13 amino acids. V was clipped by 7 bases and J by 8 bases, with 17 bases between them. Germline V gene data show CDR1 as MNHEY and CDR2 as SMNVEV (reference sequence).

The chain joins TRBV9 to TRBJ1-2; D gene unclear. Germline V gene sequence: CDR1 SGDLS, CDR2 YYNGEE. This CDR3 has 13 amino acids. V was cut by 4 bases and J by 2 bases, with 9 bases left in between. CDR3 loop: CASSMSLNYGYTF. As DNA, the CDR3 is TGTGCCAGCAGCATGAGTTTAAACTATGGCTACACCTTC.

This chain connects TRBV25-1 to TRBJ2-7, with unresolved D. Trimming removed 8 bases from V and 2 bases from J, with 7 bases in between. This CDR3 has 11 amino acids. Germline CDR1 and CDR2: MGHDK and SYGVNS. The CDR3 loop reads CASGEPYEQYF. DNA for the CDR3: TGTGCCAGCGGAGAGCCCTACGAGCAGTACTTC.

The gene calls are TRBV18 and TRBJ1-3, with D possibly matching TRBD1 (5 bases). This CDR3 contains 13 residues. CDR1 and CDR2 from the germline V gene are KGHSH and LQKENI. The V gene lost 6 bases and the J gene lost 0 bases, with 6 bases spanning the gap. The CDR3 reads CASSDSSGNTIYF. The CDR3 coding sequence is TGTGCCAGCTCCGACAGCTCTGGAAACACCATATATTTT.

The chain has TRBV7-2 and TRBJ2-5, with TRBD2 as a possible D gene (7 bases). This CDR3 comprises 13 residues. Germline CDR1 SGHTA, CDR2 FQGNSA. Trimming took 6 bases from V and 5 from J, leaving 13 bases between them. CDR3 protein: CASRGGGRETQYF. The CDR3 DNA is TGTGCCAGCAGAGGGGGGGGCCGGGAGACCCAGTACTTC.

V gene TRBV5-1 combines with J gene TRBJ2-2; 14 positions agree with TRBD2. The CDR3 length is 17 residues. Germline loops: CDR1 SGHRS, CDR2 YFSETQ. V lost 4 bases and J lost 4; bases outside the gene matches: 6. CDR3 DNA sequence: TGCGCCAGCAGCCGCGGACTAGCGGGGGGCTTCACCGGGGAGCTGTTTTTT. It codes for CASSRGLAGGFTGELFF.

The gene calls are TRBV2 and TRBJ2-7; D might be TRBD2 (6 bases). CDR3 length: 13 amino acids. Trimming cost V 4 bases and J 3 bases, with 10 bases left between them. Germline V gene sequence: CDR1 SNHLY, CDR2 FYNNEI. CDR3 amino acids: CASSGFSGYEQYV. The CDR3 DNA is TGTGCCAGCAGTGGGTTTAGCGGCTACGAGCAGTACGTC.

In nucleotides, the CDR3 is TGTGCCAGCAGCCAAGGGACAGGGTTCCACCTTCCGAGTCAGCCCCAGCATTTT. Amino acid sequence: CASSQGTGFHLPSQPQHF. This rearrangement joins TRBV3-1 (or the pseudogene TRBV3-2) to TRBJ1-5, with TRBD1 identical over 8 bases. CDR1 and CDR2 from the germline V gene are LGHDT and YNNKEL (reference sequence). This CDR3 contains 18 residues. V was pared by 1 base and J by 6 bases, with 14 bases of the junction left unmatched.

The chain combines TRBV19 with TRBJ2-7, with a possible D match to TRBD2 (7 bases). CDR1 and CDR2 from the germline V gene are LNHDA and SQIVND (reference sequence). Trimming took off 5 bases at V and 4 bases at J, with 15 bases between the two ends. This CDR3 is built from 14 residues. This CDR3 is CASSPQGGGYEQYF. The CDR3 coding sequence is TGTGCCAGTAGTCCTCAAGGGGGGGGGTACGAGCAGTACTTC.

The V call is TRBV29-1, the J call TRBJ1-1; a weak D match, TRBD1 (5 bases). This CDR3 contains 13 residues. CDR1 is SQVTM, CDR2 ANQGSEA, per germline. V was trimmed by 5 bases and J by 2 bases, leaving 12 bases between them. CDR3 amino acids: CSVSQGGNTEAFF. DNA for the CDR3: TGCAGCGTTTCCCAGGGCGGAAACACTGAAGCTTTCTTT.

The CDR3 nucleotides are TGTGCCAGCAGTTACAATCCCGCTAGTCGGGAGCAGTACGTC. Residues: CASSYNPASREQYV. V usage is TRBV6-5 and J usage is TRBJ2-7, with unresolved D. Looked up from germline, CDR1 is MNHEY and CDR2 is SVGAGI. The CDR3 length is 14 residues. V was clipped by 2 bases and J by 7 bases, with 15 bases between them.

The chain carries TRBV6-4 and TRBJ1-2, with 9 bases aligning to TRBD1. V lost 5 bases, J lost 2 bases, and 3 bases stayed unmatched. This CDR3 has 14 residues. CDR1 is MRHNA and CDR2 is SNTAGT in the germline V gene. CDR3 in DNA: TGTGCCAGCAGTCCGGGACAGGGCAACTATGGCTACACCTTC. This sequence encodes CASSPGQGNYGYTF.

The chain uses TRBV9 and TRBJ2-5, with D perhaps TRBD2 (7 bases). The CDR3 loop spans 16 amino acids. Trimming took off 0 bases at V and 5 bases at J, with 17 bases between the two ends. Germline V CDR1 and CDR2: SGDLS, YYNGEE. The CDR3 loop reads CASSVGAAGRGETQYF. In DNA form, the CDR3 reads TGTGCCAGCAGCGTAGGGGCTGCGGGGAGGGGGGAGACCCAGTACTTC. The variable domain in full, with the rest retrieved from reference TRBV9 and TRBJ2-5, is DSGVTQTPKHLITATGQRVTLRCSPRSGDLSVYWYQQSLDQGLQFLIQYYNGEERAKGNILERFSAQQFPDLHSELNLSSLELGDSALYFCASSVGAAGRGETQYFGPGTRLLVL.